Listed below are T cell receptor beta chains from one sample, sequenced in a study of blood T cell repertoires in COVID-19. Produced via immunoSEQ multiplex PCR; TCRdb's table is partial and in-frame only. This sample has about 250,000 clones; 84% occur once, and the top ten carry 1.5%. Sequenced material: peripheral blood. All receptors derive from a woman between 35 and 50 years old who had recovered from COVID-19. Both conserved end residues are part of each CDR3. A D gene is named only where the DNA matches it firmly. Clone size is shown for a subset of rows, as once, few, many or a class of expanded clone.

V	D	J	size	DNA	CDR3
TRBV2	-	TRBJ1-2	few	TGTGCCAGCACGCAATACAGGGAACTGGGCTACACCTTC	CASTQYRELGYTF
TRBV6-5	-	TRBJ1-2	-	TGTGCCAGCACTACAGGGATCGCAAACTATGGCTACACCTTC	CASTTGIANYGYTF
TRBV28	-	TRBJ2-5	-	TGTGCCAGCAGTTGGGGGAGGGGGCAAGAGACCCAGTACTTC	CASSWGRGQETQYF
TRBV9	TRBD1	TRBJ2-5	-	TGTGCCAGCAGCGTAGCTAGCACAGGGGGCAGGGGACAGGAGACCCAGTACTTC	CASSVASTGGRGQETQYF
TRBV18	-	TRBJ1-1	-	TGTGCCAGCTCACCAGGGGTCCGGGGAACTTTCTTT	CASSPGVRGTFF
TRBV9	-	TRBJ2-3	-	TGTGCCAGCAGCGTCCAGGGGTCCGATACGCAGTATTTT	CASSVQGSDTQYF
TRBV30	TRBD1	TRBJ1-5	-	TGTGCCTGGAGCTGGGGACAGGGCAATCAGCCCCAGCATTTT	CAWSWGQGNQPQHF
TRBV5-1	-	TRBJ1-2	-	TGCGCCAGCAGCTTGGCTCCCGGGGATGGCTACACCTTC	CASSLAPGDGYTF
TRBV30	-	TRBJ1-1	once	TGTGCCTGGAGTAGGTCAGGATCCACTGAAGCTTTCTTT	CAWSRSGSTEAFF
TRBV19	-	TRBJ1-4	-	TGTGCCAGTAGTATTTCCAGGGCCGTGTTTTTT	CASSISRAVFF
TRBV15	-	TRBJ2-7	few	TGTGCCACCAGCACTAGGGACACGGGCTCCTACGAGCAGTACTTC	CATSTRDTGSYEQYF